Presented here are 29 T cell receptor beta chains from one specimen sequenced in a study of cytomegalovirus exposure and HLA in healthy donors (dated by TCRdb to between 2016 and 2019). The library was built by means of the immunoSEQ multiplex PCR assay. For the multiplex PCR, a mixture combining 60 forward primers for TCR Vbeta segments and 13 reverse primers for TCR Jbeta segments was used. The clones in this table, taken by TCRdb from immuneACCESS, are in-frame only. Not every clone is retained; where verified, under half of the shortfall comes from an unresolved V gene, and the cause of the rest is unknown. Recorded for this sample are about 98,000 clones; roughly 70% of them occurred a single time. 2% to 3% of the sample lies in the top ten. Sequencing input: PBMCs. Receptors were obtained from a man between 50 and 59 years old in good health and CMV-seronegative.

This chain uses TRBV6-4 with TRBJ2-3; maybe TRBD2 (5 bases). The CDR3 consists of 15 residues. Germline V gives CDR1 MRHNA, CDR2 SNTAGT. V lost 2 bases and J 0 bases, leaving 9 bases between the germline ends. For the CDR3, the DNA is TGTGCCAGCAGTGACCAAGGGAGAAGCACAGATACGCAGTATTTT. Translating it yields CASSDQGRSTDTQYF.

The gene calls are TRBV6-5 and TRBJ2-5, with 11 bases aligning to TRBD1. The end of the DNA aligns better with TRBJ2-7, so the J call may be wrong. The CDR3 has 15 residues. The germline gives CDR1 MNHEY, CDR2 SVGAGI. CDR3 in DNA: TGTGCCAGCAGTCAAGGGACAGGGGGACCCTACGAGCAGTACTTC. This translates into CASSQGTGGPYEQYF.

This CDR3 reads CASSLLSGNTGELFF. The CDR3 DNA follows: TGTGCCAGCAGTTTATTGAGCGGGAACACCGGGGAGCTGTTTTTT. V gene TRBV28 combines with J gene TRBJ2-2, with D perhaps TRBD2 (5 bases). CDR1 MDHEN and CDR2 SYDVKM come from the germline V gene. The CDR3 consists of 15 residues. V was trimmed by 1 base and J by 1 base, leaving 7 bases between them.

Remarks on this clone: Other nucleotide sequences in the sample specify the same CDR3. J is TRBJ1-1 and V is TRBV9; 8 bases line up with TRBD1. V lost 3 bases, J lost 6 bases, and 1 base stayed unmatched. CDR3 length equals 12 residues. Germline V lookup: CDR1 SGDLS, CDR2 YYNGEE. The CDR3 is CASSGTGPEAFF. CDR3 sequence (DNA): TGTGCCAGCAGCGGGACAGGGCCTGAAGCTTTCTTT. The full variable domain, completed using reference TRBV9 and TRBJ1-1, is DSGVTQTPKHLITATGQRVTLRCSPRSGDLSVYWYQQSLDQGLQFLIQYYNGEERAKGNILERFSAQQFPDLHSELNLSSLELGDSALYFCASSGTGPEAFFGQGTRLTVV.

The genes are TRBV11-2 and TRBJ2-7; TRBD2 aligns across 10 bases. The V and J ends lost 5 bases and 3 bases, in that order; junction bases with no gene match: 7. Germline lookup yields CDR1 SGHAT and CDR2 FQNNGV. The CDR3 loop spans 15 amino acids. Here the CDR3 DNA reads TGTGCCAGCAGCCAGGCTAGCGGGAGTTACTACGAGCAGTACTTC. Translating it yields CASSQASGSYYEQYF.

The chain carries TRBV5-6 and TRBJ1-1, with D uncertain. The germline CDR1 and CDR2 sequences are SGHDT and YYEEEE. This CDR3 has 11 residues. The V and J ends lost 0 bases and 8 bases respectively, with 5 bases between them. The CDR3 nucleotides read TGTGCCAGCAGCTTGGTTTCAGAAGCTTTCTTT. Its protein product is CASSLVSEAFF.

This clone was seen a single time. This chain connects TRBV14 to TRBJ1-2; D may be TRBD1 (6 bases). V lost 1 base and J lost 2, with 11 bases in between. The germline CDR1 and CDR2 sequences are SGHDN and FVKESK. This CDR3 is 15 amino acids long. CDR3 DNA sequence: TGTGCCAGCAGCCAAGCTGGTACAGGGAACTATGGCTACACCTTC. Translation: CASSQAGTGNYGYTF.

The rearrangement links TRBV5-1 to TRBJ2-7, with D possibly matching TRBD2 (10 bases). The germline V gene encodes CDR1 SGHRS and CDR2 YFSETQ. V was cut by 4 bases and J by 4 bases, with 30 bases left in between. The CDR3 loop spans 19 amino acids. CDR3 protein: CASSQTSGTGTPHGYEQYF. The DNA of the CDR3 is TGCGCCAGCAGCCAAACTAGCGGGACAGGGACCCCCCATGGATACGAGCAGTACTTC.

This clone has more than one count but fewer than ten. The chain uses TRBV13 and TRBJ2-7, with TRBD1 identical over 8 bases. This CDR3 is built from 15 residues. V was pared by 2 bases and J by 4 bases, with 7 bases of the junction left unmatched. Germline V gene data show CDR1 as PRHDT and CDR2 as FYEKMQ (reference sequence). The DNA of the CDR3 is TGTGCCAGCAGCTTAAGTGACAGGGGTATGTACGAGCAGTACTTC. It specifies CASSLSDRGMYEQYF.

V usage is TRBV5-1 and J usage is TRBJ2-5; D is unresolved. There are 15 residues in the CDR3. V gave up 3 bases and J gave up 2 bases, with 14 bases separating them. The V gene's germline CDR1 is SGHRS and CDR2 YFSETQ. The CDR3 region is CASSSLNLVQETQYF. DNA for the CDR3: TGCGCCAGCAGCTCACTCAATCTAGTTCAAGAGACCCAGTACTTC. The full variable domain, in which reference TRBV5-1 and TRBJ2-5 provide the parts outside the CDR3, is KAGVTQTPRYLIKTRGQQVTLSCSPISGHRSVSWYQQTPGQGLQFLFEYFSETQRNKGNFPGRFSGRQFSNSRSEMNVSTLELGDSALYLCASSSLNLVQETQYFGPGTRLLVL.

The chain is built from TRBV7-9 and TRBJ1-2; 7 bases agree with TRBD1. Looked up from germline, CDR1 is SEHNR and CDR2 is FQNEAQ (reference sequence). The CDR3 consists of 16 residues. The junction had 12 bases not matched to a gene; V was cut back by 3 bases and J by 5 bases. As DNA, the CDR3 is TGTGCCAGCAGCTTGATCAGGACAGGCCCTGTGTATGGCTACACCTTC. Its protein is CASSLIRTGPVYGYTF.

The genes are TRBV20-1 and TRBJ1-1; D gene uncertain. Germline V gene lookup returns CDR1 DFQATT and CDR2 SNEGSKA (reference sequence). The CDR3 contains 11 residues. Trimming removed 6 bases at V and 7 bases at J, with 12 bases between. The CDR3 bases are TGCAGTGCCAGACGGGAAGTTGAAGCTTTCTTT. It codes for CSARREVEAFF.

J is TRBJ1-4 and V is TRBV27; tentatively, D is TRBD1 (6 bases). Germline loops: CDR1 MNHEY, CDR2 SMNVEV (reference sequence). Trimming shortened V by 8 bases and J by 8 bases, and 21 bases separated the two germline ends. The CDR3 loop spans 15 amino acids. CDR3 sequence (DNA): TGTGCCAGCGCCCCAGGCCCCAGGGGCGCCGAAAAACTGTTTTTT. It yields the protein CASAPGPRGAEKLFF.

The chain joins TRBV6-1 to TRBJ1-1; 8 positions match TRBD1. V trimming: 7 bases; J trimming: 1 base; junction bases outside the gene matches: 8. The CDR3 spans 15 residues. Germline V gene sequence: CDR1 MNHNS, CDR2 SASEGT. CDR3 amino acids: CASNIRTGRNTEAFF. In DNA form, the CDR3 reads TGTGCCAGCAACATACGGACAGGGAGGAACACTGAAGCTTTCTTT.

CDR3 in amino acids: CASRNTGAGYGYTF. The CDR3 DNA sequence: TGTGCCAGCAGAAACACAGGGGCCGGCTATGGCTACACCTTC. The gene calls are TRBV28 and TRBJ1-2; 7 positions match TRBD1. The CDR3 has 14 amino acids. After removal of 6 bases from V and 4 bases from J, the junction contained 8 bases not matched to a gene. The germline gives CDR1 MDHEN, CDR2 SYDVKM.

This chain links TRBV7-9 with TRBJ2-1, with 9 bases matching TRBD2. Looked up from germline, CDR1 is SEHNR and CDR2 is FQNEAQ (reference sequence). Trimming at V came to 3 bases and at J to 7 bases, leaving 7 bases not matched to a gene. The CDR3 loop spans 15 amino acids. This chain's CDR3 is CASSLLPSGKNEQFF. The CDR3 bases are TGTGCCAGCAGCTTGTTGCCTAGCGGGAAAAATGAGCAGTTCTTC.

The rearrangement joins TRBV7-9 to TRBJ1-6; a weak D match, TRBD1 (5 bases). Germline loops: CDR1 SEHNR, CDR2 FQNEAQ (reference sequence). Trimming left V 2 bases short and J 9 bases short, with 14 bases between. The CDR3 contains 15 residues. The CDR3 spells CASSLMVQGPSPLHF. The DNA for the CDR3 is TGTGCCAGCAGCTTAATGGTGCAGGGCCCTTCACCCCTCCACTTT.

This clone was seen only a few times. This chain uses TRBV6-5 with TRBJ2-6; possibly TRBD1 for D (6 bases). The V gene's germline CDR1 is MNHEY and CDR2 SVGAGI. V was pared by 4 bases and J by 0 bases, with 10 bases between. The CDR3 contains 16 residues. CDR3 sequence reads: CASSLTGSSGANVLTF. The CDR3 DNA reads TGTGCCAGCAGTTTGACAGGTAGCTCTGGGGCCAACGTCCTGACTTTC.

The chain uses TRBV6-5 and TRBJ1-4; tentative D call: TRBD1 (6 bases). The CDR3 is 13 residues long. The V gene's germline CDR1 is MNHEY and CDR2 SVGAGI. The V gene lost 0 bases and the J gene lost 14 bases, with 13 bases spanning the gap. The CDR3 loop is CASSYSSGTNLFF. CDR3 nucleotide sequence: TGTGCCAGCAGTTACTCGTCAGGGACAAATCTGTTTTTT.

V gene TRBV10-3 combines with J gene TRBJ2-5, with D possibly TRBD2 on 5 matching bases. Gene TRBJ2-7 matches the end of the DNA better, so the J call may be wrong. The CDR3 loop spans 14 amino acids. Germline V CDR1 and CDR2: ENHRY, SYGVKD. CDR3 in amino acids: CAISPGKLTYEQYF. The DNA of the CDR3 is TGTGCCATCAGTCCCGGGAAATTAACCTACGAGCAGTACTTC.

This chain links TRBV5-1 with TRBJ1-5; 9 bases are shared with TRBD1. The CDR3 has 17 amino acids. V lost 9 bases, J lost 0 bases, and 13 bases stayed unmatched. Germline lookup yields CDR1 SGHRS and CDR2 YFSETQ. The CDR3 DNA is TGCGCCACCAACGGGACAGGGATTATCGCTAGCAATCAGCCCCAGCATTTT. It yields the protein CATNGTGIIASNQPQHF.

This sequence joins TRBV4-3 and TRBJ1-2; no clear D. The length of the CDR3 is 14 residues. Trimming left V 0 bases short and J 4 bases short, with 9 bases between. CDR1 and CDR2 (germline): LGHNA, YSLEER. The CDR3 region is CASSQDEGSYGYTF. The DNA for the CDR3 is TGCGCCAGCAGCCAAGATGAGGGATCCTATGGCTACACCTTC.

The rearrangement links TRBV19 to TRBJ2-7; a possible D gene is TRBD2 (6 bases). Between the trimmed V and J ends, which lost 6 bases and 3 bases, there was a span of 21 bases. The CDR3 consists of 16 residues. Germline loops: CDR1 LNHDA, CDR2 SQIVND (reference sequence). The CDR3 reads CASSPRTGAASYEQYF. CDR3 sequence (DNA): TGTGCCAGTAGCCCACGGACGGGAGCGGCAAGCTACGAGCAGTACTTC.

V usage is TRBV7-2 and J usage is TRBJ2-5; 8 bases align to TRBD1. Germline values: CDR1 SGHTA, CDR2 FQGNSA. Unmatched junction bases numbered 5, after V lost 7 bases and J lost 4 bases. CDR3 size: 13 residues. The CDR3 DNA reads TGTGCCAGCATTGGGCAGGGGGCAGAGACCCAGTACTTC. It specifies CASIGQGAETQYF.

The V call is TRBV19, the J call TRBJ2-1, with 11 bases that match TRBD1. The CDR3 loop spans 17 amino acids. Trimming cost V 4 bases and J 0 bases; bases outside gene matches: 5. Germline CDR1 is LNHDA and CDR2 is SQIVND (reference sequence). The CDR3 loop reads CASSTGQGGYSYNEQFF. The CDR3, as DNA: TGTGCCAGTAGTACGGGACAGGGGGGATACTCCTACAATGAGCAGTTCTTC.

This clone was detected a few times. CDR3 region: CASRSGTPQYEQYF. CDR3 bases: TGTGCCAGCAGATCCGGGACACCACAATACGAGCAGTACTTC. V gene TRBV7-9 combines with J gene TRBJ2-7; maybe TRBD1 (6 bases). The germline CDR1 and CDR2 sequences are SEHNR and FQNEAQ (reference sequence). This CDR3 is built from 14 residues. V was pared by 6 bases and J by 4 bases, with 16 bases between.

The J gene is TRBJ2-7, the V gene TRBV7-9; 7 bases agree with TRBD1. The CDR3 sequence is 15 residues long. The germline V gene has CDR1 SEHNR and CDR2 FQNEAQ (reference sequence). J was trimmed by 1 base and V by 5 bases; bases with no gene match: 8. CDR3 in DNA: TGTGCCAGCAGCCCAACAGGGGCGCGATCCTACGAGCAGTACTTC. Amino acids: CASSPTGARSYEQYF.

The chain combines TRBV5-1 with TRBJ2-5; 11 bases fit TRBD2. The germline V gene encodes CDR1 SGHRS and CDR2 YFSETQ. CDR3 length equals 17 residues. Unmatched junction bases numbered 11, after V lost 3 bases and J lost 4 bases. The CDR3 protein is CASSSGTSGQGGETQYF. CDR3 DNA: TGCGCCAGCAGCTCTGGGACTAGCGGACAAGGCGGAGAGACCCAGTACTTC.

The chain uses TRBV11-2 and TRBJ1-6; 9 positions match TRBD1. The germline CDR1 and CDR2 sequences are SGHAT and FQNNGV. The CDR3 spans 17 residues. V shed 1 base, J shed 4 bases, and the junction held 5 bases outside the gene matches. The CDR3 loop is CASSLVTGGTYNSPLHF. In DNA form, the CDR3 reads TGTGCCAGCAGCTTAGTCACAGGGGGCACGTATAATTCACCCCTCCACTTT.